A single sample gave rise to the 28 T cell receptor beta chains below, sequenced in a study of OX40 agonist ivuxolimab in advanced cancers. Sequenced by immunoSEQ multiplex PCR; TCRdb stores in-frame clones only, minus some. The repertoire holds 55,000 to 70,000 clones, with approximately 83% as singletons. The source was CD4+ or CD8+ T cells sorted from blood, collected in a trial of the OX40 agonist ivuxolimab. These receptors were taken from an adult with an advanced solid tumor such as melanoma, head and neck, liver or kidney cancer.

J is TRBJ2-7 and V is TRBV7-9; 8 bases are a match to TRBD1. Per germline, CDR1 SEHNR and CDR2 FQNEAQ (reference sequence). The CDR3 spans 13 residues. Germline trimming cut 3 bases from V and 9 bases from J; bases unmatched to any gene: 7. This chain's CDR3 is CASSFGQGKRQYF. DNA for the CDR3: TGTGCCAGCAGCTTCGGACAGGGAAAGCGGCAGTACTTC. The full variable domain, completed using reference TRBV7-9 and TRBJ2-7, is DTGVSQNPRHKITKRGQNVTFRCDPISEHNRLYWYRQTLGQGPEFLTYFQNEAQLEKSRLLSDRFSAERPKGSFSTLEIQRTEQGDSAMYLCASSFGQGKRQYFGPGTRLTVT.

The chain uses TRBV6-1 and TRBJ2-7; 8 bases fit TRBD2. The J segment lost 2 bases and the V segment lost 7 bases, leaving 10 bases of the junction unmatched. The CDR3 extends over 15 amino acids. Germline V CDR1 and CDR2: MNHNS, SASEGT. The CDR3 here is CASKTQAGEPYEQYF. The CDR3 coding sequence is TGTGCCAGCAAAACCCAAGCGGGAGAACCCTACGAGCAGTACTTC.

DNA for the CDR3: TGTGCCAGCAGCTTAAGGGGGAATGAGGTTAATTCACCCCTCCACTTT. It is translated as CASSLRGNEVNSPLHF. The chain has TRBV5-8 and TRBJ1-6; perhaps TRBD1 as D (6 bases). Trimming pared 2 bases from V and 6 bases from J, leaving 15 bases between. This CDR3 spans 16 amino acids. Germline-derived CDR1 and CDR2 are SGHTS and YDEGEE. Combining the CDR3 with reference TRBV5-8 and TRBJ1-6 gives the whole variable domain EAGVTQSPTHLIKTRGQQATLRCSPISGHTSVYWYQQALGLGLQFLLWYDEGEERNRGNFPPRFSGRQFPNYSSELNVNALELEDSALYLCASSLRGNEVNSPLHFGNGTRLTVT.

The genes are TRBV10-2 and TRBJ2-1, with 8 bases fitting TRBD1. This CDR3 has 13 residues. V lost 7 bases and J lost 7; bases outside the gene matches: 6. Germline V lookup: CDR1 WSHSY, CDR2 SAAADI. CDR3 in amino acids: CASTRDRRNEQFF. For the CDR3, the DNA is TGCGCCAGCACCCGGGACAGGCGGAATGAGCAGTTCTTC.

The rearrangement joins TRBV19 to TRBJ1-4; TRBD1 aligns across 7 bases. The V and J ends lost 4 bases and 8 bases, in that order; junction bases with no gene match: 10. Germline loops: CDR1 LNHDA, CDR2 SQIVND (reference sequence). CDR3 length: 15 amino acids. Here the CDR3 reads CASSTRQGPGEKLFF. As DNA, the CDR3 is TGTGCCAGTAGTACCCGACAGGGACCGGGAGAAAAACTGTTTTTT. The full variable domain, rest sourced from reference TRBV19 and TRBJ1-4, is DGGITQSPKYLFRKEGQNVTLSCEQNLNHDAMYWYRQDPGQGLRLIYYSQIVNDFQKGDIAEGYSVSREKKESFPLTVTSAQKNPTAFYLCASSTRQGPGEKLFFGSGTQLSVL.

This clone showed up just once. The chain combines TRBV29-1 with TRBJ1-2; a weak D match, TRBD1 (6 bases). Germline values: CDR1 SQVTM, CDR2 ANQGSEA. V was clipped by 6 bases and J by 0 bases, with 14 bases between them. The length of the CDR3 is 14 residues. The CDR3 DNA reads TGCAGCGTGCCTGTACGACAGGCTAACTATGGCTACACCTTC. Its translation: CSVPVRQANYGYTF. Together with reference TRBV29-1 and TRBJ1-2, the CDR3 gives the full variable domain: SAVISQKPSRDICQRGTSLTIQCQVDSQVTMMFWYRQQPGQSLTLIATANQGSEATYESGFVIDKFPISRPNLTFSTLTVSNMSPEDSSIYLCSVPVRQANYGYTFGSGTRLTVV.

This chain joins TRBV9 and TRBJ1-3; tentative D call: TRBD1 (5 bases). Deletions cut 4 bases from V and 0 bases from J, with 8 bases between. The length of the CDR3 is 14 residues. CDR1 is SGDLS and CDR2 is YYNGEE in the germline V gene. The DNA of the CDR3 is TGTGCCAGCAGCCCAGGGAGCTCTGGAAACACCATATATTTT. Protein product: CASSPGSSGNTIYF.

As for this clone: Other DNA sequences from this sample encode an identical CDR3 as well. The gene calls are TRBV19 and TRBJ2-6, with unresolved D. Trimming took off 7 bases at V and 2 bases at J, with 9 bases between the two ends. This CDR3 region has 14 residues. Germline assignment: CDR1 LNHDA and CDR2 SQIVND (reference sequence). The CDR3: CASTTRAGANVLTF. The CDR3 DNA reads as TGTGCCAGTACAACCCGGGCTGGGGCCAACGTCCTGACTTTC. The complete variable domain, with remaining parts taken from reference TRBV19 and TRBJ2-6, reads DGGITQSPKYLFRKEGQNVTLSCEQNLNHDAMYWYRQDPGQGLRLIYYSQIVNDFQKGDIAEGYSVSREKKESFPLTVTSAQKNPTAFYLCASTTRAGANVLTFGAGSRLTVL.

The chain couples TRBV6-5 to TRBJ1-5, with D tentatively TRBD1 (6 bases). Per germline, CDR1 MNHEY and CDR2 SVGAGI. The CDR3 extends over 14 amino acids. Trimming pared 2 bases from V and 7 bases from J, leaving 12 bases between. The CDR3 DNA reads TGTGCCAGCAGTTACGGACAGCGGGGCCAGCCCCAGCATTTT. This encodes CASSYGQRGQPQHF.

The chain couples TRBV9 to TRBJ2-1, with TRBD1 matching over 9 bases. The CDR3 covers 14 residues. In germline, CDR1 is SGDLS, CDR2 YYNGEE. With V trimmed by 0 bases and J by 5 bases, 0 bases remained unmatched. Here the CDR3 reads CASSVDRGHNEQFF. The DNA of the CDR3 is TGTGCCAGCAGCGTAGACAGGGGGCACAATGAGCAGTTCTTC.

The chain employs TRBV9 and TRBJ2-1, with 8 bases aligning to TRBD2. This CDR3 contains 16 residues. The V segment lost 0 bases and the J segment 7 bases; nucleotides outside the gene matches: 9. Germline V lookup: CDR1 SGDLS, CDR2 YYNGEE. CDR3 residues: CASSVAGTSGFNEQFF. The CDR3 nucleotides read TGTGCCAGCAGCGTAGCCGGGACTAGTGGGTTTAATGAGCAGTTCTTC.

This chain connects TRBV2 to TRBJ1-1; D not certain. Trimming stripped 5 bases from V and 4 bases from J, with 11 bases between. The CDR3 is 13 amino acids. In germline, CDR1 is SNHLY, CDR2 FYNNEI. The CDR3 DNA follows: TGTGCCAGCAGTTATGCGGCGGGCACTGAAGCTTTCTTT. It codes for CASSYAAGTEAFF.

V and J are TRBV5-1 and TRBJ1-1; TRBD1 matches at 7 bases. With 4 bases clipped from V and 2 bases from J, the junction kept 5 bases outside the gene matches. The CDR3 contains 14 residues. Germline V CDR1 and CDR2: SGHRS, YFSETQ. The CDR3 is CASSLGQPNTEAFF. The CDR3 nucleotides read TGCGCCAGCAGCCTGGGACAGCCTAACACTGAAGCTTTCTTT.

This clone has only one observation. The chain couples TRBV5-4 to TRBJ1-1, with 7 nucleotides matching TRBD1. This CDR3 has 19 residues. The V gene's germline CDR1 is SGHNT and CDR2 YYREEE (reference sequence). The V and J ends lost 5 bases and 7 bases, in that order; junction bases with no gene match: 26. The CDR3 region has the DNA TGTGCCAGCAGATACGCAGGGGCCCGACAGGGAGGGGGTGATAATGAAGCTTTCTTT. Translation: CASRYAGARQGGGDNEAFF.

The J gene is TRBJ2-3, the V gene TRBV10-3; 10 nucleotides match TRBD1. The CDR3 covers 16 residues. Trimming took 4 bases from V and 0 from J; bases not matched to a gene: 4. Germline V gene data show CDR1 as ENHRY and CDR2 as SYGVKD. The CDR3 DNA sequence: TGTGCCATCAGTGGGGGGGACAGGGGTAGCACAGATACGCAGTATTTT. Its protein product is CAISGGDRGSTDTQYF.

The rearrangement joins TRBV2 to TRBJ2-1, with a tentative D call TRBD2 (7 bases). The CDR3 spans 11 residues. V lost 10 bases, J lost 14 bases, and 18 bases lay in between. Germline lookup yields CDR1 SNHLY and CDR2 FYNNEI. The CDR3 protein is CATLRGGSEFF. DNA for the CDR3: TGTGCCACCCTGAGGGGGGGTTCCGAGTTCTTC.

V is TRBV19 and J is TRBJ1-1, with D uncertain. Trimming cost V 5 bases and J 0 bases, with 13 bases left between them. In germline, CDR1 is LNHDA, CDR2 SQIVND (reference sequence). The CDR3 spans 15 residues. This CDR3 is CASSPGEGLNTEAFF. Here the CDR3 DNA reads TGTGCCAGTAGTCCCGGTGAGGGCTTGAACACTGAAGCTTTCTTT.

CDR3 amino acids: CASSQDRVAGGTDTQYF. DNA of the CDR3: TGTGCCAGCAGCCAAGATAGAGTAGCGGGGGGCACAGATACGCAGTATTTT. This sequence joins TRBV14 and TRBJ2-3, with 9 bases identical to TRBD2. CDR1 is SGHDN, CDR2 FVKESK, per germline. The CDR3 runs 17 residues. V shed 0 bases and J 1 base; nucleotides not matched to a gene: 5.

This chain links TRBV9 with TRBJ1-2, with a possible D match to TRBD1 (5 bases). CDR1 and CDR2 from the germline V gene are SGDLS and YYNGEE. V lost 4 bases to trimming and J lost 7 bases, with 17 bases between them. This CDR3 has 14 amino acids. The CDR3: CASSPPRGVGGYTF. The CDR3 nucleotides are TGTGCCAGCAGCCCCCCGAGGGGCGTCGGTGGCTACACCTTC.

The rearrangement links TRBV7-2 to TRBJ2-7; D not certain. Germline lookup yields CDR1 SGHTA and CDR2 FQGNSA. The ends were cut back, 1 base at V and 0 bases at J, with 13 bases in the middle. This CDR3 is built from 16 residues. The CDR3 DNA reads TGTGCCAGCAGCTTAGGCTTTTTCAGGCCCTCCTACGAGCAGTACTTC. Protein product: CASSLGFFRPSYEQYF.

V gene TRBV10-1 combines with J gene TRBJ2-1; D unclear. Germline CDR1 and CDR2: WNHNN and SYGVQD (reference sequence). The CDR3 loop spans 15 amino acids. Trimming took 0 bases from V and 7 from J, leaving 13 bases between them. This CDR3 is CASSESSRAKNEQFF. The CDR3 bases are TGCGCCAGCAGTGAGTCATCTCGGGCGAAGAATGAGCAGTTCTTC.

This sequence joins TRBV6-5 and TRBJ2-5; possibly TRBD1 for D (6 bases). V was pared by 5 bases and J by 2 bases, with 15 bases between. The CDR3 runs to 15 residues. Germline V gene lookup returns CDR1 MNHEY and CDR2 SVGAGI. The CDR3 protein is CASSPGTPGQETQYF. In DNA form, the CDR3 reads TGTGCCAGCAGTCCCGGGACACCCGGTCAAGAGACCCAGTACTTC.

This clone was detected only once. The chain recombines TRBV28 with TRBJ2-5; 8 bases fit TRBD1. The V gene end was trimmed by 2 bases and the J gene end by 2 bases; junction bases not matched to a gene: 4. The germline gives CDR1 MDHEN, CDR2 SYDVKM. This CDR3 has 15 residues. Written as DNA, the CDR3 is TGTGCCAGCAGTTTACAGGGGGCGGGGCAAGAGACCCAGTACTTC. It is translated as CASSLQGAGQETQYF.

This rearrangement joins TRBV7-9 to TRBJ2-5; 9 nucleotides line up with TRBD1. The J call is uncertain, as TRBJ2-7 better fits the DNA end. The CDR3 has 14 amino acids. Germline lookup yields CDR1 SEHNR and CDR2 FQNEAQ (reference sequence). CDR3 sequence: CASSARDRENEQYF. The CDR3 coding sequence is TGTGCCAGCAGCGCCCGGGACAGGGAAAACGAGCAGTACTTC.

The chain combines TRBV10-3 with TRBJ1-5, with TRBD1 identical over 8 bases. This CDR3 region has 17 residues. Germline V gene lookup returns CDR1 ENHRY and CDR2 SYGVKD. The trim removed 2 bases at V and 0 bases at J, leaving 6 bases unmatched. The CDR3 nucleotides are TGTGCCATCAGTGAGCGACAGGGGAGGTCTAGCAATCAGCCCCAGCATTTT. Translated: CAISERQGRSSNQPQHF.

The count of this clone is one. The gene calls are TRBV7-3 and TRBJ2-2; 11 nucleotides agree with TRBD1. V gave up 5 bases and J gave up 5 bases; unmatched junction bases: 7. CDR3 size: 16 residues. CDR1 SGHTA and CDR2 FQGTGA come from the germline V gene. The CDR3 DNA reads as TGTGCCAGCAGCCCACGGACAGGGGGCTATACCGGGGAGCTGTTTTTT. Protein product: CASSPRTGGYTGELFF. The complete variable domain, with remaining parts taken from reference TRBV7-3 and TRBJ2-2, reads GAGVSQTPSNKVTEKGKYVELRCDPISGHTALYWYRQSLGQGPEFLIYFQGTGAADDSGLPNDRFFAVRPEGSVSTLKIQRTERGDSAVYLCASSPRTGGYTGELFFGEGSRLTVL.

The chain has TRBV7-8 and TRBJ2-5, with 16 bases matching TRBD2. Looked up from germline, CDR1 is SGHVS and CDR2 is FQNEAQ. The CDR3 consists of 17 residues. With V trimmed by 5 bases and J by 5 bases, 8 bases remained unmatched. Here the CDR3 DNA reads TGTGCCAGCAGCACCGGGACTAGCGGGGGGGCCGGGGAGACCCAGTACTTC. It translates to CASSTGTSGGAGETQYF.

The DNA of the CDR3 is TGTGCCAGCAGTGAAGGAGGGGACAGGGTCCCGATATATAGCAATCAGCCCCAGCATTTT. This sequence encodes CASSEGGDRVPIYSNQPQHF. The chain combines TRBV6-1 with TRBJ1-5; 9 nucleotides agree with TRBD1. The CDR3 loop spans 20 amino acids. V was clipped by 1 base and J by 0 bases; unmatched bases: 13. Per the germline V gene, CDR1 is MNHNS and CDR2 is SASEGT.